This paragraph reports one T cell receptor (beta chain). The data originate from a study of T cells expressing NK-cell markers. Study at large: The study sequenced eight donors, seven HCMV-seropositive and one seronegative.

CDR3 length: 14 amino acids. Germline loops: CDR1 LGHDT, CDR2 YNNKEL (reference sequence). cDNA encoding TCR beta was synthesized via 5'RACE template switching incorporating UMIs. TCRdb reprocessed the 5' RACE reads and keeps a single row for each CDR3 protein, giving no DNA. The specimen's table records about 460,000 distinct CDR3 sequences. This chain connects TRBV3-1 to TRBJ2-7; TCRdb outputs TRBD2, but without DNA this stays unchecked. The sample comprised blood T cells: a sorted CD56 or NKG2C T cell subset, CD4+ or CD8+ T cells, or bulk PBMC T cells (not recorded which). The clonotype was recovered from a woman aged 45-65 years in good health. The CDR3: CASSHTSASYEQYF.